This T cell receptor beta chain was recovered during a study of molecular identifiers for immune sequencing clone quantification. The table lists this clonotype with many counts. Its specificity is unknown. This CDR3 contains 15 residues. Trimming took 4 bases from V and 3 from J; bases not matched to a gene: 6. CDR1 LGHDT and CDR2 YNNKEL come from the germline V gene (reference sequence). The authors built bulk TCR libraries by previously described methods with listed TCR primers. MiXCR was run by TCRdb on the PCR reads, yielding one entry per CDR3 protein. This sample has about 54,000 distinct CDR3 sequences, with less than 25% found just once. General study results and limits: More than 800,000 naive cells reportedly did not prevent detection of spiked Jurkat TCR RNA from one cell. Identical barcode-sharing TCR molecules could lead to underestimated sizes for highly expanded clones.

The rearrangement joins TRBV3-1 to TRBJ1-1; 9 positions match TRBD1. Sequenced sample: naive CD8+ T cells from blood, with Jurkat cell RNA spiked in. Subset reported: FACS-sorted CD8+CD4-CCR7+CD45RA+ naive T cells. This receptor was obtained from a human donor in good health. Some libraries in this study had Jurkat cell RNA spiked in. CDR3 sequence reads: CASSRTGALDTEAFF. In nucleotides, the CDR3 is TGTGCCAGCAGCCGGACAGGGGCGCTGGACACTGAAGCTTTCTTT.